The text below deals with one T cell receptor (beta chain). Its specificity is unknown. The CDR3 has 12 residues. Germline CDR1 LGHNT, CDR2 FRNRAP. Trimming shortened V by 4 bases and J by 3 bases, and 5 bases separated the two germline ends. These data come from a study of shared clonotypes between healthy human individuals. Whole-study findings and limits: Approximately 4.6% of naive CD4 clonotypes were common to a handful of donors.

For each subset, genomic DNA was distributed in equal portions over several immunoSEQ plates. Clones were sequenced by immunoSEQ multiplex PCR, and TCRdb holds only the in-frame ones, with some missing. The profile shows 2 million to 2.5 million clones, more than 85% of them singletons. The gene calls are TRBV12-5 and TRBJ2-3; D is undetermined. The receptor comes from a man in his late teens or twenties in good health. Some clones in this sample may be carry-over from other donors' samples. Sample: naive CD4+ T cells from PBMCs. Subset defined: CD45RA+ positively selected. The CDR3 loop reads CASGSLTDTQYF. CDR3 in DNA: TGTGCTAGTGGTTCCCTTACAGATACGCAGTATTTT.